This T cell receptor beta chain was identified during a study of cytomegalovirus exposure and HLA in healthy donors. Whole-study results and caveats: The study carried out a later analysis of TCR beta sequences. It associated roughly 17,000 of them with specific HLA alleles at a false discovery rate of 0.05. What TCR beta sequences reportedly achieved was accurate prediction of HLA-A and HLA-B alleles in most subjects. In vitro experiments confirmed that a few CMV-associated chains were specific for CMV antigens.

The PCR had 60 Vbeta and 13 Jbeta primers. Only in-frame clones appear in the TCRdb table, and some are missing; sequencing was by immunoSEQ multiplex PCR. The top ten hold under 2.5% of the sample, which has 150,000 to 200,000 clones, approximately 82% seen once. The CDR3 runs to 16 residues. Germline-derived CDR1 and CDR2 are SGHRS and YFSETQ. V dropped 0 bases and J dropped 4; count of bases not matched to a gene: 6. As concerns this clone: Antigen specificity is unknown.

Specimen: PBMCs. V and J are TRBV5-1 and TRBJ1-4, with TRBD1 matching over 7 bases. This receptor was obtained from a woman younger than 45 in good health and CMV-seronegative. CDR3 DNA: TGCGCCAGCAGCTTGGCCCTGACAGGGAGTAATGAAAAACTGTTTTTT. Residues: CASSLALTGSNEKLFF.